Below, 9 T cell receptor beta chains from the same sample are listed, as sequenced in a study of blood T cell repertoires in COVID-19. Using immunoSEQ multiplex PCR, the repertoire was profiled, and TCRdb retains in-frame clones only, with some absent. The sample shows 250,000 or so clones, about 85% of them seen only once. The sequenced sample was PBMCs or T cells enriched from blood (not recorded which). Receptors originate from a man aged 25 to 40 who had recovered from COVID-19.

This sequence joins TRBV7-8 and TRBJ1-5; a possible D gene is TRBD1 (6 bases). V was trimmed by 5 bases and J by 4 bases, leaving 12 bases between them. Germline CDR1 SGHVS, CDR2 FQNEAQ. The length of the CDR3 is 14 residues. The chain's CDR3 is CASSAGVWNQPQHF. The CDR3 nucleotides read TGTGCCAGCAGCGCAGGGGTATGGAATCAGCCCCAGCATTTT.

V gene TRBV2 combines with J gene TRBJ2-1; possible D gene TRBD1, 5 bases. Trimming removed 10 bases at V and 7 bases at J, with 17 bases between. This CDR3 is 13 amino acids long. Germline loops: CDR1 SNHLY, CDR2 FYNNEI. For the CDR3, the DNA is TGTGCCAACTCAATTGAACACAGGAATGAGCAGTTCTTC. It specifies CANSIEHRNEQFF.

The rearrangement uses TRBV29-1 and TRBJ1-4; D perhaps matches TRBD1 (6 bases). Germline V gene data show CDR1 as SQVTM and CDR2 as ANQGSEA. The ends were cut back, 1 base at V and 0 bases at J, with 12 bases in the middle. The CDR3 is 16 amino acids. CDR3 in amino acids: CSVEVGQYATNEKLFF. The CDR3 DNA reads TGCAGCGTTGAAGTTGGACAGTATGCAACTAATGAAAAACTGTTTTTT.

The chain employs TRBV18 and TRBJ1-1, with D possibly being TRBD1 (6 bases). V was shortened by 4 bases and J by 6 bases, with 15 bases between the two germline ends. The CDR3 loop spans 14 amino acids. Germline values: CDR1 KGHSH, CDR2 LQKENI. The CDR3 sequence: CASSRTGSGAEAFF. The CDR3 DNA is TGTGCCAGCTCACGAACAGGGTCCGGGGCTGAAGCTTTCTTT.

The gene calls are TRBV6-2 or TRBV6-3 and TRBJ1-2; D is possibly TRBD1 (6 bases). Germline assignment: CDR1 MNHEY and CDR2 SVGEGT. The CDR3 sequence is 14 residues long. Between the trimmed V and J ends, which lost 2 bases and 3 bases, there was a span of 10 bases. The CDR3 bases are TGTGCCAGCAGTTACCTGACAGGAGACTATGGCTACACCTTC. Translating it yields CASSYLTGDYGYTF.

The chain employs TRBV9 and TRBJ2-3, with 8 bases that match TRBD2. V shed 2 bases, J shed 3 bases, and the junction held 5 bases outside the gene matches. The CDR3 sequence is 15 residues long. Germline V gene data show CDR1 as SGDLS and CDR2 as YYNGEE. CDR3 sequence (DNA): TGTGCCAGCAGCGTTGCACTAGCGGTGACAGATACGCAGTATTTT. Its translation is CASSVALAVTDTQYF.

DNA for the CDR3: TGCGCCAGCAGCACCGACAGGGAAACGCAGTATTTT. This gives the protein CASSTDRETQYF. The rearrangement links TRBV5-1 to TRBJ2-3, with TRBD1 matching 7 bases. This CDR3 has 12 residues. The junction had 5 bases not matched to a gene; V was cut back by 4 bases and J by 9 bases. Germline V gives CDR1 SGHRS, CDR2 YFSETQ.

About this clone: This specimen includes other DNA sequences encoding the same CDR3. The V gene is TRBV9, the J gene TRBJ1-3, with D hard to call. The CDR3 has 14 amino acids. The germline V and J ends were trimmed by 2 bases and 2 bases, with 8 bases remaining between them. Germline CDR1 reads SGDLS; CDR2 reads YYNGEE. The CDR3: CASSVGSAGNTIYF. In nucleotides, the CDR3 is TGTGCCAGCAGCGTTGGGAGTGCTGGAAACACCATATATTTT. The full variable domain, completed using reference TRBV9 and TRBJ1-3, is DSGVTQTPKHLITATGQRVTLRCSPRSGDLSVYWYQQSLDQGLQFLIQYYNGEERAKGNILERFSAQQFPDLHSELNLSSLELGDSALYFCASSVGSAGNTIYFGEGSWLTVV.

The V gene is TRBV11-2, the J gene TRBJ2-1; a possible D gene is TRBD1 (5 bases). V dropped 4 bases and J dropped 5 bases, with 12 bases sitting between them. The length of the CDR3 is 14 residues. The germline CDR1 and CDR2 sequences are SGHAT and FQNNGV. This CDR3 is CASSSIDRNNEQFF. As DNA, the CDR3 is TGTGCCAGCAGCTCGATCGACAGAAACAATGAGCAGTTCTTC.